A single sample gave rise to the 24 T cell receptor beta chains below, sequenced in a study of cytomegalovirus exposure and HLA in healthy donors (dated by TCRdb to about 2017). Libraries were built with the immunoSEQ multiplex PCR assay. For the multiplex PCR, a mixture combining 60 forward primers for TCR Vbeta segments and 13 reverse primers for TCR Jbeta segments was used. TCRdb limited this immuneACCESS table to in-frame rearrangements with V and J called. A share of clones is missing; checked studies link under half to unresolved V genes, and the rest is unexplained. In all, the sample holds 100,000 to 150,000 clones, and 74% of those were seen once. The ten biggest clones cover less than 7% of the sample. Sample: PBMCs. The receptors were gathered from a woman aged 45 to 65 in good health and CMV-seropositive.

The chain employs TRBV2 and TRBJ2-1; 15 nucleotides line up with TRBD2. This CDR3 spans 18 amino acids. The germline V gene encodes CDR1 SNHLY and CDR2 FYNNEI. V shed 3 bases and J 5 bases; nucleotides not matched to a gene: 8. CDR3 region: CASSDSGLAGGINNEQFF. In nucleotides, the CDR3 is TGTGCCAGCAGTGACTCGGGACTAGCGGGGGGAATCAACAATGAGCAGTTCTTC.

The chain combines TRBV19 with TRBJ1-6, with 8 bases aligning to TRBD1. This CDR3 contains 14 residues. The germline V gene has CDR1 LNHDA and CDR2 SQIVND (reference sequence). The V and J ends lost 5 bases and 7 bases, in that order; junction bases with no gene match: 4. DNA of the CDR3: TGTGCCAGTAGTCAGGGGGCTGCGAATTCACCCCTCCACTTT. Its translation: CASSQGAANSPLHF.

The rearrangement uses TRBV4-2 and TRBJ1-2, with no clear D. CDR3 size: 14 residues. Germline-derived CDR1 and CDR2 are LGHNA and YNFKEQ. Trimming removed 0 bases at V and 8 bases at J, with 13 bases between. The CDR3, as DNA: TGTGCCAGCAGCCAAGATGCCGGGATGGACGGCTACACCTTC. Encoded protein: CASSQDAGMDGYTF.

The V gene is TRBV7-8, the J gene TRBJ1-5; D call uncertain. CDR1 is SGHVS and CDR2 is FQNEAQ in the germline V gene. The CDR3 consists of 13 residues. Trimming stripped 5 bases from V and 5 bases from J, with 10 bases between. The CDR3 protein is CASSAWRDQPQHF. The CDR3 nucleotides read TGTGCCAGCAGCGCCTGGAGGGATCAGCCCCAGCATTTT.

The chain uses TRBV29-1 and TRBJ2-4, with TRBD2 identical over 7 bases. J gave up 8 bases and V 7 bases, and 11 bases lay outside the gene matches. Germline-derived CDR1 and CDR2 are SQVTM and ANQGSEA. The CDR3 extends over 13 amino acids. This chain's CDR3 is CSAGGGRWDIQYF. In DNA form, the CDR3 reads TGCAGCGCCGGGGGAGGGAGGTGGGACATTCAGTACTTC. Full variable domain (rest looked up from reference TRBV29-1 and TRBJ2-4): SAVISQKPSRDICQRGTSLTIQCQVDSQVTMMFWYRQQPGQSLTLIATANQGSEATYESGFVIDKFPISRPNLTFSTLTVSNMSPEDSSIYLCSAGGGRWDIQYFGAGTRLSVL.

The rearrangement links TRBV9 to TRBJ1-2, with 10 bases matching TRBD1. The CDR3 has 15 amino acids. Germline V CDR1 and CDR2: SGDLS, YYNGEE. Losses at the gene ends were 4 bases for V and 7 bases for J; bases not matched to a gene: 10. CDR3 sequence (DNA): TGTGCCAGCAGCCCTCGGGACAGGGGATCGGGTGGCTACACCTTC. This sequence encodes CASSPRDRGSGGYTF.

The chain employs TRBV5-1 and TRBJ1-6; 7 nucleotides line up with TRBD1. This CDR3 spans 14 amino acids. From germline, CDR1 is SGHRS and CDR2 YFSETQ. J lost 7 bases, V lost 4 bases, and 5 bases had no gene match. The CDR3 DNA reads as TGCGCCAGCAGCCCTGGACAGGTGAATTCACCCCTCCACTTT. Translating gives CASSPGQVNSPLHF.

CDR3: CASSLRGGVQETQYF. The DNA for the CDR3 is TGTGCCAGCAGCCTCCGGGGGGGGGTTCAAGAGACCCAGTACTTC. The chain links TRBV9 to TRBJ2-5, with TRBD2 matching over 8 bases. CDR3 size: 15 residues. With V trimmed by 4 bases and J by 2 bases, 7 bases remained unmatched. In germline, CDR1 is SGDLS, CDR2 YYNGEE.

The chain combines TRBV6-5 with TRBJ1-2; 8 bases match TRBD1. V gave up 6 bases and J gave up 2 bases; unmatched junction bases: 2. CDR3 length: 13 residues. Germline V gene sequence: CDR1 MNHEY, CDR2 SVGAGI. The CDR3 reads CASSRTGNYGYTF. In nucleotides, the CDR3 is TGTGCCAGCAGCCGGACAGGGAACTATGGCTACACCTTC.

This clone has only one observation. This chain links TRBV19 with TRBJ1-6; 9 nucleotides line up with TRBD1. The CDR3 extends over 15 amino acids. The trim removed 6 bases at V and 7 bases at J, leaving 7 bases unmatched. CDR1 and CDR2 from the germline V gene are LNHDA and SQIVND (reference sequence). CDR3 DNA sequence: TGTGCCAGTAGCGAGGACAGGGGAGGCAATTCACCCCTCCACTTT. Translated, it gives CASSEDRGGNSPLHF. Using reference TRBV19 and TRBJ1-6 for the parts outside the CDR3, the full variable domain is DGGITQSPKYLFRKEGQNVTLSCEQNLNHDAMYWYRQDPGQGLRLIYYSQIVNDFQKGDIAEGYSVSREKKESFPLTVTSAQKNPTAFYLCASSEDRGGNSPLHFGNGTRLTVT.

The chain links TRBV11-2 to TRBJ1-2, with TRBD1 as a possible D gene (5 bases). Germline CDR1 SGHAT, CDR2 FQNNGV. V lost 3 bases to trimming and J lost 7 bases, with 12 bases between them. The CDR3 contains 13 residues. In DNA, the CDR3 is TGTGCCAGCAGCTTCCCAGGGTATCGTGGCTACACCTTC. It encodes CASSFPGYRGYTF.

The rearrangement links TRBV2 to TRBJ2-5; 8 bases match TRBD1. The CDR3 covers 13 residues. Germline CDR1 is SNHLY and CDR2 is FYNNEI. Trimming at V came to 6 bases and at J to 2 bases, leaving 2 bases not matched to a gene. CDR3 amino acids: CASSRDRQETQYF. CDR3 DNA: TGTGCCAGCAGCAGGGACAGGCAAGAGACCCAGTACTTC.

The rearrangement uses TRBV11-3 and TRBJ2-3; the match to TRBD1 covers 10 bases. V was clipped by 5 bases and J by 5 bases; unmatched bases: 10. The germline V gene encodes CDR1 SGHNT and CDR2 YENEEA. CDR3 length equals 16 residues. CDR3 sequence reads: CASSTDTGTGEDTQYF. The CDR3 nucleotides are TGTGCCAGCAGCACCGATACCGGGACAGGGGAAGATACGCAGTATTTT.

This clone was counted a few times. V and J are TRBV2 and TRBJ2-4; TRBD1 might be the D (6 bases). Trimming stripped 6 bases from V and 9 bases from J, with 15 bases between. The CDR3 spans 13 residues. CDR1 is SNHLY, CDR2 FYNNEI, per germline. The DNA of the CDR3 is TGTGCCAGCAGCGGACAGCCGGGGAGCATTCAGTACTTC. Protein product: CASSGQPGSIQYF.

The sample holds many counts of this clone. This sequence joins TRBV6-6 and TRBJ1-3; unclear D gene. V gave up 2 bases and J gave up 4 bases, with 6 bases separating them. Germline V gene sequence: CDR1 MNHNY, CDR2 SVGAGI (reference sequence). The CDR3 has 13 amino acids. CDR3 DNA sequence: TGTGCCAGCAGTTACGAGGGAGGAAACACCATATATTTT. This gives the protein CASSYEGGNTIYF.

This clone was observed once. The chain recombines TRBV27 with TRBJ1-6, with TRBD1 matching 7 bases. V trimming: 5 bases; J trimming: 3 bases; junction bases outside the gene matches: 7. This CDR3 comprises 16 residues. Germline CDR1 reads MNHEY; CDR2 reads SMNVEV (reference sequence). In DNA form, the CDR3 reads TGTGCCAGCAGTAACAGGGGCCCTCTCTATAATTCACCCCTCCACTTT. Translated, it gives CASSNRGPLYNSPLHF.

The chain is built from TRBV18 and TRBJ1-2, with 9 bases aligning to TRBD1. Losses at the gene ends were 3 bases for V and 5 bases for J; bases not matched to a gene: 7. Germline V gene data show CDR1 as KGHSH and CDR2 as LQKENI. The CDR3 totals 15 residues. Written as DNA, the CDR3 is TGTGCCAGCTCACCTGGGACAGGGCGGGGATATGGCTACACCTTC. It translates to CASSPGTGRGYGYTF.

The chain uses TRBV7-9 and TRBJ2-7; tentatively, D is TRBD1 (6 bases). From germline, CDR1 is SEHNR and CDR2 FQNEAQ (reference sequence). The length of the CDR3 is 14 residues. Between the trimmed V and J ends, which lost 3 bases and 3 bases, there was a span of 12 bases. CDR3 protein: CASSLGAGVYEQYF. DNA of the CDR3: TGTGCCAGCAGCTTGGGGGCAGGCGTCTACGAGCAGTACTTC. The variable domain in full, with the rest retrieved from reference TRBV7-9 and TRBJ2-7, is DTGVSQNPRHKITKRGQNVTFRCDPISEHNRLYWYRQTLGQGPEFLTYFQNEAQLEKSRLLSDRFSAERPKGSFSTLEIQRTEQGDSAMYLCASSLGAGVYEQYFGPGTRLTVT.

This sequence joins TRBV7-9 and TRBJ2-1, with TRBD1 matching over 9 bases. With V trimmed by 4 bases and J by 4 bases, 5 bases remained unmatched. Germline V gene sequence: CDR1 SEHNR, CDR2 FQNEAQ (reference sequence). The length of the CDR3 is 15 residues. Here the CDR3 reads CASSYGQGSYNEQFF. As DNA, the CDR3 is TGTGCCAGCAGCTACGGACAGGGGTCATACAATGAGCAGTTCTTC.

This rearrangement joins TRBV19 to TRBJ1-2, with 7 nucleotides matching TRBD1. Germline V lookup: CDR1 LNHDA, CDR2 SQIVND (reference sequence). CDR3 length equals 15 residues. After removal of 5 bases from V and 4 bases from J, the junction contained 10 bases not matched to a gene. CDR3 in DNA: TGTGCCAGTAGTGCCCTACAGGGGCCCGCCTATGGCTACACCTTC. Amino acid sequence: CASSALQGPAYGYTF.

V gene TRBV19 combines with J gene TRBJ2-3; D might be TRBD2 (5 bases). V was pared by 0 bases and J by 4 bases, with 14 bases between. This CDR3 region has 16 residues. From germline, CDR1 is LNHDA and CDR2 SQIVND (reference sequence). CDR3 residues: CASSIDLGYGADTQYF. The CDR3 DNA reads as TGTGCCAGTAGTATAGACCTCGGCTACGGGGCAGATACGCAGTATTTT.

This clone has more than one count but fewer than ten. The genes are TRBV2 and TRBJ2-1; D gene ambiguous. Per the germline V gene, CDR1 is SNHLY and CDR2 is FYNNEI. Trimming took 1 base from V and 3 from J, leaving 13 bases between them. This CDR3 has 16 residues. The CDR3 DNA sequence: TGTGCCAGCAGTGAAGGGGTTCTAGAACTCTACAATGAGCAGTTCTTC. It codes for CASSEGVLELYNEQFF. Full variable domain (outside the CDR3, taken from reference TRBV2 and TRBJ2-1): EPEVTQTPSHQVTQMGQEVILRCVPISNHLYFYWYRQILGQKVEFLVSFYNNEISEKSEIFDDQFSVERPDGSNFTLKIRSTKLEDSAMYFCASSEGVLELYNEQFFGPGTRLTVL.

This chain joins TRBV5-1 and TRBJ2-3; 10 positions agree with TRBD1. This CDR3 contains 16 residues. The V and J ends lost 0 bases and 2 bases, in that order; junction bases with no gene match: 3. Germline V gives CDR1 SGHRS, CDR2 YFSETQ. The CDR3 coding sequence is TGCGCCAGCAGCTTGGGGACAGGGGGATCCACAGATACGCAGTATTTT. Amino acids: CASSLGTGGSTDTQYF.

This clone was recorded once. The DNA for the CDR3 is TGTGCCAGCAGCGCCGGGACCTACAATGAGCAGTTCTTC. Encoded protein: CASSAGTYNEQFF. The chain joins TRBV5-5 to TRBJ2-1, with a weak D call TRBD2 (5 bases). Between the trimmed V and J ends, which lost 4 bases and 2 bases, there was a span of 7 bases. The CDR3 is made up of 13 amino acids. Germline CDR1 is SGHKS and CDR2 is YYEKEE (reference sequence).